The 17 T cell receptor beta chains in this list originate from one sample, sequenced in a study of OX40 agonist ivuxolimab in advanced cancers. The data were produced by immunoSEQ multiplex PCR, yet TCRdb's version contains in-frame clones alone and is incomplete. The table includes roughly 59,000 clones, roughly 87% detected once. Material: CD4+ or CD8+ T cells sorted from blood, obtained in a trial of the OX40 agonist ivuxolimab. These receptors originate from an adult with an advanced solid tumor such as melanoma, head and neck, liver or kidney cancer.

The gene calls are TRBV21-1 and TRBJ1-5. TRBV21-1 is deemed a pseudogene. The CDR3 totals 13 residues. CDR3 nucleotides: TGTGCCAGCAGCAAAATTACTAAATCAGCCCCAGCATTT. Protein product: CASSKITKSAPAF.

The chain couples TRBV6-5 to TRBJ1-4, with 7 bases matching TRBD1. V lost 6 bases and J lost 5; bases outside the gene matches: 9. The CDR3 is 15 amino acids. CDR1 is MNHEY, CDR2 SVGAGI, per germline. CDR3 bases: TGTGCCAGCAGGGCAGAGGGGGCGCGAAATGAAAAACTGTTTTTT. It specifies CASRAEGARNEKLFF.

The chain uses TRBV4-1 and TRBJ2-7; perhaps D is TRBD1 or TRBD2 (7 bases each). This CDR3 region has 20 residues. Trimming took off 4 bases at V and 0 bases at J, with 28 bases between the two ends. The germline V gene encodes CDR1 MGHRA and CDR2 YSYEKL. The CDR3 nucleotides read TGCGCCAGCAGCCTTCTTGGGCGGACAGGCCCAGGGGAGGGCTCCTACGAGCAGTACTTC. Encoded protein: CASSLLGRTGPGEGSYEQYF.

The J gene is TRBJ2-3, the V gene TRBV19, with no clear D. The germline CDR1 and CDR2 sequences are LNHDA and SQIVND (reference sequence). V was pared by 6 bases and J by 3 bases, with 7 bases between. The CDR3 has 12 amino acids. The CDR3 region is CASRTGTDTQYF. The CDR3 DNA reads as TGTGCCAGTAGGACCGGGACAGATACGCAGTATTTT.

The rearrangement joins TRBV9 to TRBJ1-5, with a weak D call TRBD1 (6 bases). Germline V gene lookup returns CDR1 SGDLS and CDR2 YYNGEE. V was clipped by 0 bases and J by 4 bases, with 8 bases between them. The CDR3 totals 14 residues. CDR3 coding DNA: TGTGCCAGCAGCGTAGGGACAGTTAATCAGCCCCAGCATTTT. Its translation: CASSVGTVNQPQHF.

This rearrangement joins TRBV5-1 to TRBJ1-1; D uncertain. The CDR3 extends over 14 amino acids. V was shortened by 1 base and J by 0 bases, with 7 bases between the two germline ends. Per germline, CDR1 SGHRS and CDR2 YFSETQ. The CDR3 DNA sequence: TGCGCCAGCAGCTTGCGGCAGCTGAACACTGAAGCTTTCTTT. Protein: CASSLRQLNTEAFF.

The V call is TRBV10-3, the J call TRBJ1-5; D is undetermined. Germline CDR1 and CDR2: ENHRY and SYGVKD. The CDR3 length is 14 residues. The germline V and J ends were trimmed by 6 bases and 7 bases, with 16 bases remaining between them. CDR3 nucleotides: TGTGCCATCAGCCCTGACACTTCGATACAGCCCCAGCATTTT. It specifies CAISPDTSIQPQHF.

This chain joins TRBV7-8 and TRBJ1-3; no clear D gene. V was trimmed by 1 base and J by 0 bases, leaving 10 bases between them. This CDR3 contains 16 residues. Germline lookup yields CDR1 SGHVS and CDR2 FQNEAQ. The CDR3 region has the DNA TGTGCCAGCAGCTTAGTTTCAATCGGCTCTGGAAACACCATATATTTT. Protein product: CASSLVSIGSGNTIYF. Looking up the rest from reference TRBV7-8 and TRBJ1-3 gives the full variable domain: GAGVSQSPRYKVAKRGQDVALRCDPISGHVSLFWYQQALGQGPEFLTYFQNEAQLDKSGLPSDRFFAERPEGSVSTLKIQRTQQEDSAVYLCASSLVSIGSGNTIYFGEGSWLTVV.

The V and J genes are TRBV6-1 and TRBJ2-1, with a tentative D call TRBD2 (6 bases). The CDR3 covers 14 residues. Germline CDR1 reads MNHNS; CDR2 reads SASEGT. The V end was cut by 7 bases, the J end by 0 bases, with 10 bases between. The CDR3 DNA reads TGTGCCAGCATTCCAGCGGGCTCCTACAATGAGCAGTTCTTC. It translates to CASIPAGSYNEQFF.

This sequence joins TRBV5-5 and TRBJ2-7; 12 bases line up with TRBD1. Germline CDR1 reads SGHKS; CDR2 reads YYEKEE (reference sequence). CDR3 size: 16 residues. V gave up 4 bases and J gave up 5 bases; unmatched junction bases: 10. The CDR3 sequence: CASSHLVGTGGDEQYF. For the CDR3, the DNA is TGTGCCAGCAGCCACTTGGTCGGGACAGGGGGCGACGAGCAGTACTTC. Together with reference TRBV5-5 and TRBJ2-7, the CDR3 gives the full variable domain: DAGVTQSPTHLIKTRGQQVTLRCSPISGHKSVSWYQQVLGQGPQFIFQYYEKEERGRGNFPDRFSARQFPNYSSELNVNALLLGDSALYLCASSHLVGTGGDEQYFGPGTRLTVT.

The V gene is TRBV15, the J gene TRBJ2-2; the D gene is possibly TRBD1 (6 bases). With 4 bases removed from V and 0 bases from J, the gap between germline ends came to 9 bases. This CDR3 is built from 15 residues. CDR1 and CDR2 from the germline V gene are LNHNV and YYDKDF (reference sequence). The CDR3 region has the DNA TGTGCCACCAGCACCGACAGGACGAACACCGGGGAGCTGTTTTTT. Its translation is CATSTDRTNTGELFF.

V is TRBV30 and J is TRBJ2-1, with D tentatively TRBD2 (7 bases). The CDR3 is 14 amino acids. With 1 base removed from V and 9 bases from J, the gap between germline ends came to 16 bases. Germline V gene lookup returns CDR1 GTSNPN and CDR2 SVGIG (reference sequence). CDR3 nucleotide sequence: TGTGCCTGGAGTGGAGCCTTAGGGGGGGGTGAGCAGTTCTTC. Protein: CAWSGALGGGEQFF.

V gene TRBV30 combines with J gene TRBJ2-7, with 7 nucleotides matching TRBD1. V shed 7 bases and J 0 bases; nucleotides not matched to a gene: 3. The CDR3 extends over 12 amino acids. Germline lookup yields CDR1 GTSNPN and CDR2 SVGIG (reference sequence). The CDR3 protein is CASGQSSYEQYF. The CDR3 nucleotides are TGTGCCTCGGGACAGAGCTCCTACGAGCAGTACTTC.

The V gene is TRBV11-3, the J gene TRBJ2-2, with a tentative D call TRBD2 (5 bases). The CDR3 is made up of 15 amino acids. The germline V gene has CDR1 SGHNT and CDR2 YENEEA. V was clipped by 3 bases and J by 1 base, with 9 bases between them. CDR3 coding DNA: TGTGCCAGCAGCTTTCTCGGGGTGAACACCGGGGAGCTGTTTTTT. Translation: CASSFLGVNTGELFF. The full variable domain, with the rest looked up from reference TRBV11-3 and TRBJ2-2, is EAGVVQSPRYKIIEKKQPVAFWCNPISGHNTLYWYLQNLGQGPELLIRYENEEAVDDSQLPKDRFSAERLKGVDSTLKIQPAELGDSAVYLCASSFLGVNTGELFFGEGSRLTVL.

V and J are TRBV7-9 and TRBJ2-2, with a weak D call TRBD1 (6 bases). V was cut by 6 bases and J by 4 bases, with 18 bases left in between. CDR1 SEHNR and CDR2 FQNEAQ come from the germline V gene (reference sequence). The CDR3 sequence is 16 residues long. Here the CDR3 reads CASSPSSDRLTGELFF. The DNA for the CDR3 is TGTGCCAGCAGTCCGTCCAGCGACAGGCTCACCGGGGAGCTGTTTTTT.

The V and J genes are TRBV5-1 and TRBJ2-5, with TRBD2 identical over 7 bases. The germline V gene encodes CDR1 SGHRS and CDR2 YFSETQ. Trimming at V came to 4 bases and at J to 5 bases, leaving 11 bases not matched to a gene. This CDR3 has 15 residues. In DNA form, the CDR3 reads TGCGCCAGCAGCCAAAACCTAGCGGTAGGGGAGACCCAGTACTTC. Protein sequence: CASSQNLAVGETQYF.

The chain couples TRBV29-1 to TRBJ2-6; possibly TRBD1 for D (6 bases). The CDR3 runs 13 residues. Deletions cut 7 bases from V and 2 bases from J, with 9 bases between. CDR1 is SQVTM, CDR2 ANQGSEA, per germline. The CDR3 bases are TGCAGCGCAGGGGTGACTGGGGCCAACGTCCTGACTTTC. It specifies CSAGVTGANVLTF.